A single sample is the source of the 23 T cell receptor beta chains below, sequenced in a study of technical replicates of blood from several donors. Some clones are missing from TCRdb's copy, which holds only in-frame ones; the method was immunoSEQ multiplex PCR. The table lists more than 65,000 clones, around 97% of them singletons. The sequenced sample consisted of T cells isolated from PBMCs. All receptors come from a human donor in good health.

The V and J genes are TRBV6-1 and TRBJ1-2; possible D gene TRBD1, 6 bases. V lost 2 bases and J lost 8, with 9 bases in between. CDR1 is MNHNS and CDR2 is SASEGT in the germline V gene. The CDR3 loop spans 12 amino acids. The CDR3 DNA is TGTGCCAGCAGTGAACCAGGGGACGGCTACACCTTC. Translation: CASSEPGDGYTF.

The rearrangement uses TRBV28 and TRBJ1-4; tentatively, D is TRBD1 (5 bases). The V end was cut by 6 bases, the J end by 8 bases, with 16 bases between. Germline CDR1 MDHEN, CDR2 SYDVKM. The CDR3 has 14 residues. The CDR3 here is CASRDRDFREKLFF. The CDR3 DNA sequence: TGTGCCAGCAGGGACCGGGACTTTAGGGAAAAACTGTTTTTT.

CDR3 in amino acids: CASSQERQGPGNTIYF. In DNA form, the CDR3 reads TGCGCCAGCAGCCAAGAAAGACAGGGTCCAGGAAACACCATATATTTT. The chain employs TRBV4-1 and TRBJ1-3, with 7 nucleotides matching TRBD1. The CDR3 has 16 amino acids. The V gene end was trimmed by 0 bases and the J gene end by 4 bases; junction bases not matched to a gene: 6. Looked up from germline, CDR1 is MGHRA and CDR2 is YSYEKL.

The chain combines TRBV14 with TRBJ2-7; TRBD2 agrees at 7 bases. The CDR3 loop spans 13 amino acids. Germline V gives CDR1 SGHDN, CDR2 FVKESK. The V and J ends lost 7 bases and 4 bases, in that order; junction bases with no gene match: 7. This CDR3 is CASKSNGRYEQYF. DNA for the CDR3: TGTGCCAGCAAGTCTAACGGGAGGTACGAGCAGTACTTC.

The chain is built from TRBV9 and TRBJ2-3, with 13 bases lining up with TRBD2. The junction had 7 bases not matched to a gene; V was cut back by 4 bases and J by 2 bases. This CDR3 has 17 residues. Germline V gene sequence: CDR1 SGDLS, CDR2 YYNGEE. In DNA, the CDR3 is TGTGCCAGCAGCACCTGGGGGACTAGCGGGACCACAGATACGCAGTATTTT. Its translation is CASSTWGTSGTTDTQYF. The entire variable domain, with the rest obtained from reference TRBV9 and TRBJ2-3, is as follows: DSGVTQTPKHLITATGQRVTLRCSPRSGDLSVYWYQQSLDQGLQFLIQYYNGEERAKGNILERFSAQQFPDLHSELNLSSLELGDSALYFCASSTWGTSGTTDTQYFGPGTRLTVL.

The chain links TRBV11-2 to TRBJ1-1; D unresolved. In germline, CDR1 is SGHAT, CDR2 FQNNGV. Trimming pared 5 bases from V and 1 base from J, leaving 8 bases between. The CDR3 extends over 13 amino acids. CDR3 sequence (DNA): TGTGCCAGCAGCCCCCTCGGGAACACTGAAGCTTTCTTT. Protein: CASSPLGNTEAFF.

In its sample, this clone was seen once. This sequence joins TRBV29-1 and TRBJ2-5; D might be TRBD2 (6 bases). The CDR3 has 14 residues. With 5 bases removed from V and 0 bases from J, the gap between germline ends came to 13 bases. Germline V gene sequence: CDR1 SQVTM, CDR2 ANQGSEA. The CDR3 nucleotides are TGCAGCGTTTCGGAGCGGGCGTACCAAGAGACCCAGTACTTC. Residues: CSVSERAYQETQYF. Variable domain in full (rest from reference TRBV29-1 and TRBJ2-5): SAVISQKPSRDICQRGTSLTIQCQVDSQVTMMFWYRQQPGQSLTLIATANQGSEATYESGFVIDKFPISRPNLTFSTLTVSNMSPEDSSIYLCSVSERAYQETQYFGPGTRLLVL.

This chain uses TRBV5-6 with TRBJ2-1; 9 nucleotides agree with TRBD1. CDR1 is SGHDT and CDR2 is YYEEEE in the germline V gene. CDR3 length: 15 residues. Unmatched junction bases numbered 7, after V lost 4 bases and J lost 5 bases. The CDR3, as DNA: TGTGCCAGCAGCCCATGGGACAGGGCCGACAATGAGCAGTTCTTC. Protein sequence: CASSPWDRADNEQFF.

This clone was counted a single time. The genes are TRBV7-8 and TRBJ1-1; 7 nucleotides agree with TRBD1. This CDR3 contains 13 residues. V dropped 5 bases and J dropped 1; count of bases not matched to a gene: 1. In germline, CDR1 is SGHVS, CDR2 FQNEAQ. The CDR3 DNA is TGTGCCAGCAGCCGGACAGGGAACACTGAAGCTTTCTTT. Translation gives CASSRTGNTEAFF.

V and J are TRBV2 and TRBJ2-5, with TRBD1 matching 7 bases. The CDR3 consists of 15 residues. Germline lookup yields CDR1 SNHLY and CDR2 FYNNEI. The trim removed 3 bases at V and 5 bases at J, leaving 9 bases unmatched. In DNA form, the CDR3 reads TGTGCCAGCAGTGAGGAGACAGGGTTTGGGGAGACCCAGTACTTC. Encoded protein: CASSEETGFGETQYF.

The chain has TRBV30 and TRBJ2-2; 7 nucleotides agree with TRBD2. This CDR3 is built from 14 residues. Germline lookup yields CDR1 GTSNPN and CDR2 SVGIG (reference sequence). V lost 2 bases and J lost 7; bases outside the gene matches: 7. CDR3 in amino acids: CAWSRGRAVGELFF. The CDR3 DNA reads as TGTGCCTGGAGTCGCGGGAGAGCGGTCGGGGAGCTGTTTTTT.

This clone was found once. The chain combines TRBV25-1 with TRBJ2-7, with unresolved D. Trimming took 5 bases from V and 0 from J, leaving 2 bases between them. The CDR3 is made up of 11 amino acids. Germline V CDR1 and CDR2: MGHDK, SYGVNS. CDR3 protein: CASSLSYEQYF. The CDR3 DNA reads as TGTGCCAGCAGTCTCTCCTACGAGCAGTACTTC.

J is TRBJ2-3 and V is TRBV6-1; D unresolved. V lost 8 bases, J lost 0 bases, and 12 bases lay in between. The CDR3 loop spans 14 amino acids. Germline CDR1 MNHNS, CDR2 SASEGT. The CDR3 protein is CASHVGGSTDTQYF. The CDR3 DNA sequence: TGTGCCAGCCACGTCGGCGGTAGCACAGATACGCAGTATTTT.

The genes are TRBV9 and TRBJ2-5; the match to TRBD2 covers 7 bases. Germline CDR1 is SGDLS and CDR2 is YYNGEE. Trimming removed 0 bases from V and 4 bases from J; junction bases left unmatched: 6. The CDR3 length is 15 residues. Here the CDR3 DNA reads TGTGCCAGCAGCGTAGTGGGGGGAGGGTCAGAGACCCAGTACTTC. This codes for CASSVVGGGSETQYF. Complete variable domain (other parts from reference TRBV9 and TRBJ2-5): DSGVTQTPKHLITATGQRVTLRCSPRSGDLSVYWYQQSLDQGLQFLIQYYNGEERAKGNILERFSAQQFPDLHSELNLSSLELGDSALYFCASSVVGGGSETQYFGPGTRLLVL.

The CDR3 loop reads CASSSPGLAGDAYNEQFF. The CDR3 DNA is TGTGCCAGCAGTTCACCGGGACTAGCGGGAGACGCGTACAATGAGCAGTTCTTC. The rearrangement links TRBV28 to TRBJ2-1; 14 bases are a match to TRBD2. V lost 4 bases and J lost 4; bases outside the gene matches: 9. Germline V gene sequence: CDR1 MDHEN, CDR2 SYDVKM. The CDR3 is made up of 18 amino acids.

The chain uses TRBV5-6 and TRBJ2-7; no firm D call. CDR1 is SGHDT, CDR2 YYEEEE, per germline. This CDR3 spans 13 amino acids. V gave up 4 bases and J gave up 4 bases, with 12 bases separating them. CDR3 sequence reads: CASSPDMNYEQYF. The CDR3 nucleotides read TGTGCCAGCAGCCCAGACATGAATTACGAGCAGTACTTC.

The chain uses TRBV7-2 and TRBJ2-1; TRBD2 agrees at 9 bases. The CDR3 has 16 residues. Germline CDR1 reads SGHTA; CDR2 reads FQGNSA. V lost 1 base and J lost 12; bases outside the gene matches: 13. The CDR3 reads CASSLDPGLAGLWQFF. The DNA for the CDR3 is TGTGCCAGCAGCTTAGATCCCGGTCTAGCGGGGCTTTGGCAGTTCTTC.

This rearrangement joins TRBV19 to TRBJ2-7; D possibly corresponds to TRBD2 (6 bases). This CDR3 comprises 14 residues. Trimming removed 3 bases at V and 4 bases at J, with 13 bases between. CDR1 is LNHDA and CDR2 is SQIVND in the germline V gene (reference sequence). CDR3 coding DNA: TGTGCCAGTAGTATTAACCTAGCGCCGTACGAGCAGTACTTC. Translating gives CASSINLAPYEQYF.

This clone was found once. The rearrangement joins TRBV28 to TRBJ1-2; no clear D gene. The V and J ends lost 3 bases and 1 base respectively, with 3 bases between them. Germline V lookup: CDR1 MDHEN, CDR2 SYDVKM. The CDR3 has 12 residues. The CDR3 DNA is TGTGCCAGCAGTTTCCGTAACTATGGCTACACCTTC. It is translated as CASSFRNYGYTF.

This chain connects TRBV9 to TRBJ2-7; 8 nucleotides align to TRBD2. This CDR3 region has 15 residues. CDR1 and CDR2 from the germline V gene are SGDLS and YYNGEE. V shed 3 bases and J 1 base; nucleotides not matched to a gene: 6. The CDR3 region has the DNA TGTGCCAGCAGCGCGGGGGGGACTGGGTCCTACGAGCAGTACTTC. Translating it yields CASSAGGTGSYEQYF. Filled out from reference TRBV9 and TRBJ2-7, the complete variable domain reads DSGVTQTPKHLITATGQRVTLRCSPRSGDLSVYWYQQSLDQGLQFLIQYYNGEERAKGNILERFSAQQFPDLHSELNLSSLELGDSALYFCASSAGGTGSYEQYFGPGTRLTVT.

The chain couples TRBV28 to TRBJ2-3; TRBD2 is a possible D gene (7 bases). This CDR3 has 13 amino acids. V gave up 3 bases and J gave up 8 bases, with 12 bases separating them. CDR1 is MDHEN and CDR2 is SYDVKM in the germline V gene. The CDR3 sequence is CASSFRGRATQYF. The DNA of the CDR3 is TGTGCCAGCAGTTTTAGGGGGAGGGCTACGCAGTATTTT.

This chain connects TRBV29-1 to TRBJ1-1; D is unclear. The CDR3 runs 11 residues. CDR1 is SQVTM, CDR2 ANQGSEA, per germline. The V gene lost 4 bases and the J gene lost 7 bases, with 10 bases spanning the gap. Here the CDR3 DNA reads TGCAGCGTTGGGCATTCTGGTGAAGCTTTCTTT. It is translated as CSVGHSGEAFF.

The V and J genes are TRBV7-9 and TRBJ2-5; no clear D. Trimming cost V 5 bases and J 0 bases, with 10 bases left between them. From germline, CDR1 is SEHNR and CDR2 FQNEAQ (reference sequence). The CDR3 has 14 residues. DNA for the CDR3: TGTGCCAGCAGCCTGAACAGTTACCAAGAGACCCAGTACTTC. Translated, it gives CASSLNSYQETQYF.